The 10 T cell receptor beta chains listed next were all sequenced from one sample in a study of sequential checkpoint blockade in melanoma. Profiling relied on immunoSEQ multiplex PCR, and the TCRdb table lists in-frame clones only, not all of them. The repertoire includes about 26,000 clones, 60% to 80% of them detected once, and about a fifth sits in the top ten. Stated treatment: randomized to nivolumab then ipilimumab (arm A) or the reverse (arm B). Sequencing used CD8+ T cells sorted from blood (inferred from file names), obtained from a patient given nivolumab and ipilimumab in sequence. Receptor source: a human donor with melanoma.

The V and J genes are TRBV6-6 and TRBJ1-1; D unclear. V was trimmed by 5 bases and J by 6 bases, leaving 13 bases between them. The CDR3 covers 13 residues. Germline assignment: CDR1 MNHNY and CDR2 SVGAGI (reference sequence). This CDR3 is CASSGQPGAEAFF. The DNA for the CDR3 is TGTGCCAGCAGTGGGCAGCCTGGCGCTGAAGCTTTCTTT.

The chain joins TRBV15 to TRBJ1-2; D is unclear. The V and J ends lost 0 bases and 8 bases respectively, with 10 bases between them. This CDR3 has 13 residues. Germline assignment: CDR1 LNHNV and CDR2 YYDKDF (reference sequence). The CDR3 DNA is TGTGCCACCAGCAGAGATCTGGGGAGCGGCTACACCTTC. Translating it yields CATSRDLGSGYTF. Looking up the rest from reference TRBV15 and TRBJ1-2 gives the full variable domain: DAMVIQNPRYQVTQFGKPVTLSCSQTLNHNVMYWYQQKSSQAPKLLFHYYDKDFNNEADTPDNFQSRRPNTSFCFLDIRSPGLGDTAMYLCATSRDLGSGYTFGSGTRLTVV.

The rearrangement links TRBV7-9 to TRBJ2-3, with TRBD2 identical over 8 bases. Germline loops: CDR1 SEHNR, CDR2 FQNEAQ (reference sequence). J gave up 4 bases and V 2 bases, and 5 bases lay outside the gene matches. This CDR3 has 15 residues. The CDR3 loop is CASSLTGGQADTQYF. The CDR3 DNA reads TGTGCCAGCAGCTTAACGGGAGGGCAGGCAGATACGCAGTATTTT.

The chain employs TRBV5-6 and TRBJ1-1; the match to TRBD1 covers 7 bases. CDR1 is SGHDT and CDR2 is YYEEEE in the germline V gene. The V gene end was trimmed by 2 bases and the J gene end by 0 bases; junction bases not matched to a gene: 4. The CDR3 is 15 residues long. CDR3 bases: TGTGCCAGCAGCTTCTCGACAGGGTTGAACACTGAAGCTTTCTTT. This sequence encodes CASSFSTGLNTEAFF.

This clone occurred a few times. This sequence joins TRBV2 and TRBJ1-2; maybe TRBD1 (5 bases). Germline-derived CDR1 and CDR2 are SNHLY and FYNNEI. This CDR3 has 14 residues. Trimming left V 6 bases short and J 4 bases short, with 15 bases between. The CDR3 region is CASRGRGVFYGYTF. CDR3 sequence (DNA): TGTGCCAGCAGGGGTCGGGGGGTATTCTATGGCTACACCTTC.

The chain has TRBV27 and TRBJ2-5, with a tentative D call TRBD1 (7 bases). Germline CDR1 is MNHEY and CDR2 is SMNVEV (reference sequence). CDR3 size: 16 residues. V lost 5 bases and J lost 2, with 18 bases in between. DNA for the CDR3: TGTGCCAGCAGTCCCCGCAGGGGGGAACATCAAGAGACCCAGTACTTC. It is translated as CASSPRRGEHQETQYF.

The genes are TRBV6-1 and TRBJ1-4, with D possibly being TRBD1 (5 bases). CDR3 length: 14 residues. Trimming took off 5 bases at V and 7 bases at J, with 14 bases between the two ends. Germline CDR1 MNHNS, CDR2 SASEGT. CDR3 amino acids: CASSLQGLGEKLFF. The CDR3 DNA is TGTGCCAGCAGTCTCCAGGGTCTCGGTGAAAAACTGTTTTTT.

The chain uses TRBV28 and TRBJ2-5; tentative D call: TRBD1 (5 bases). This CDR3 comprises 13 residues. Germline V gene sequence: CDR1 MDHEN, CDR2 SYDVKM. V was trimmed by 2 bases and J by 4 bases, leaving 8 bases between them. CDR3 DNA: TGTGCCAGCAGTTTAAGGGGCGGAGAGACCCAGTACTTC. Translated: CASSLRGGETQYF.

V and J are TRBV5-8 and TRBJ1-5; perhaps TRBD1 as D (6 bases). CDR3 length: 15 residues. V lost 4 bases, J lost 7 bases, and 18 bases lay in between. Looked up from germline, CDR1 is SGHTS and CDR2 is YDEGEE. As DNA, the CDR3 is TGTGCCAGCAGCCCCTACGGGGGGGCAGGACAGCCCCAGCATTTT. It encodes CASSPYGGAGQPQHF.

The rearrangement links TRBV2 to TRBJ1-5; D is perhaps TRBD1 (5 bases). Trimming removed 6 bases at V and 6 bases at J, with 15 bases between. Germline V gene sequence: CDR1 SNHLY, CDR2 FYNNEI. The CDR3 totals 14 residues. The CDR3: CASRSGGGGQPQHF. The CDR3 bases are TGTGCCAGCAGGTCGGGTGGGGGGGGTCAGCCCCAGCATTTT.